Presented here are 7 T cell receptor beta chains from one specimen sequenced in a study of T cell responses to AZD1222 COVID-19 vaccine. Repertoires were generated with immunoSEQ multiplex PCR, while TCRdb's copy carries only in-frame clones and drops some. The sample lists about 93,000 clones, just under 90% seen once, with 2.8% in the top ten. Sequences were derived from peripheral blood, sampled on day 0 of MenACWY control vaccination. These receptors all stem from an adult in good health.

J is TRBJ2-7 and V is TRBV19; 12 bases align to TRBD1. V shed 6 bases and J 4 bases; nucleotides not matched to a gene: 7. CDR1 is LNHDA and CDR2 is SQIVND in the germline V gene (reference sequence). The CDR3 runs 15 residues. The DNA for the CDR3 is TGTGCCAGTAGGACCGGGACAGGGGGCTCGTACGAGCAGTACTTC. This encodes CASRTGTGGSYEQYF. Drawing the rest from reference TRBV19 and TRBJ2-7, the complete variable domain is DGGITQSPKYLFRKEGQNVTLSCEQNLNHDAMYWYRQDPGQGLRLIYYSQIVNDFQKGDIAEGYSVSREKKESFPLTVTSAQKNPTAFYLCASRTGTGGSYEQYFGPGTRLTVT.

V gene TRBV19 combines with J gene TRBJ2-5; D is ambiguous. CDR1 is LNHDA and CDR2 is SQIVND in the germline V gene (reference sequence). The CDR3 consists of 15 residues. Trimming removed 5 bases from V and 1 base from J, with 14 bases in between. CDR3 amino acids: CASSFGPRGQETQYF. In nucleotides, the CDR3 is TGTGCCAGTAGTTTCGGACCGCGTGGCCAAGAGACCCAGTACTTC. The full variable domain, with the rest looked up from reference TRBV19 and TRBJ2-5, is DGGITQSPKYLFRKEGQNVTLSCEQNLNHDAMYWYRQDPGQGLRLIYYSQIVNDFQKGDIAEGYSVSREKKESFPLTVTSAQKNPTAFYLCASSFGPRGQETQYFGPGTRLLVL.

This rearrangement joins TRBV5-1 to TRBJ1-2, with 8 bases aligning to TRBD1. CDR3 length equals 14 residues. Trimming at V came to 4 bases and at J to 7 bases, leaving 9 bases not matched to a gene. Germline lookup yields CDR1 SGHRS and CDR2 YFSETQ. The CDR3 spells CASSLQGGLSGYTF. The CDR3 DNA reads TGCGCCAGCAGCCTACAGGGGGGATTGAGTGGCTACACCTTC.

The V gene is TRBV6-5, the J gene TRBJ2-1; D is tentatively TRBD1 or TRBD2 (6 bases each). The CDR3 is 13 amino acids. V was clipped by 6 bases and J by 12 bases, with 18 bases between them. Germline-derived CDR1 and CDR2 are MNHEY and SVGAGI. CDR3 in amino acids: CASRSNRDFGQFF. The CDR3 DNA sequence: TGTGCCAGCAGATCGAACAGGGACTTCGGGCAGTTCTTC.

On this clone itself: Other DNA sequences in the sample encode the same CDR3. The chain couples TRBV12-3 or TRBV12-4 to TRBJ1-2; D unresolved. The V gene lost 4 bases and the J gene lost 4 bases, with 10 bases spanning the gap. The CDR3 loop spans 13 amino acids. This CDR3 reads CASSSGRGYGYTF. DNA for the CDR3: TGTGCCAGCAGTTCCGGCAGAGGCTATGGCTACACCTTC.

A few counts support this clone. The V gene is TRBV6-2 or TRBV6-3, the J gene TRBJ2-4; D gene uncertain. V was pared by 0 bases and J by 0 bases, with 9 bases between. Germline V CDR1 and CDR2: MNHEY, SVGEGT. This CDR3 contains 16 residues. The CDR3 DNA reads TGTGCCAGCAGTTACTCGCCAGCAGGAGCCAAAAACATTCAGTACTTC. Translated, it gives CASSYSPAGAKNIQYF.

The rearrangement links TRBV3-1 (or the pseudogene TRBV3-2) to TRBJ2-3; TRBD2 matches at 9 bases. The CDR3 contains 18 residues. The ends lost 4 bases at V and 2 bases at J; junction bases unmatched: 13. Germline loops: CDR1 LGHDT, CDR2 YNNKEL (reference sequence). DNA for the CDR3: TGTGCCAGCAGCCCGATGCGGGGGGGCCTAGGAATCACAGATACGCAGTATTTT. Amino acids: CASSPMRGGLGITDTQYF.